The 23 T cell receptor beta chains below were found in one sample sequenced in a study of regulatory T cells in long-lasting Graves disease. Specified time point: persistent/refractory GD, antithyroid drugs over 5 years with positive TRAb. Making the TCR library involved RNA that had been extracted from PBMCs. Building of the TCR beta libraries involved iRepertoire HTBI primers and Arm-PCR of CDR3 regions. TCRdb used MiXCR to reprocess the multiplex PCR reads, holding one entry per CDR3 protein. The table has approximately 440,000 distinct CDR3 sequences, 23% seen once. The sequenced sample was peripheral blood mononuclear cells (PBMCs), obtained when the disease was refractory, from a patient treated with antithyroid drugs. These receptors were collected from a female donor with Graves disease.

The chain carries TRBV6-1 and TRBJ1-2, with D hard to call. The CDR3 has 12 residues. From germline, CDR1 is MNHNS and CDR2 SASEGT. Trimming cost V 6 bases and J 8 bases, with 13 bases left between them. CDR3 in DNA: TGTGCCAGCAGAGTCGCAGCGAGGGGCTACACCTTC. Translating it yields CASRVAARGYTF.

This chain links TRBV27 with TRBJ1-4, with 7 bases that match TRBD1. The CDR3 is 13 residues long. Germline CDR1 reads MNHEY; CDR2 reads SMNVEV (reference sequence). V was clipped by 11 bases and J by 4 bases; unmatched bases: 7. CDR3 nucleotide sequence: TGTGCCGCCTCGACAGGGAATAATGAAAAACTGTTTTTT. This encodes CAASTGNNEKLFF.

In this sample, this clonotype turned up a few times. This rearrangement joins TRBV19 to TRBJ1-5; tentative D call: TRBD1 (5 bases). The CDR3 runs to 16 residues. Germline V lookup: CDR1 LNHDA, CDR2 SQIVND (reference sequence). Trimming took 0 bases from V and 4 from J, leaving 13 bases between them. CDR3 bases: TGTGCCAGTAGTATAGATTCCGGGACGGATAATCAGCCCCAGCATTTT. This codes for CASSIDSGTDNQPQHF.

The chain's CDR3 is CSVGFMNTEAFF. The CDR3 nucleotides read TGCAGCGTGGGGTTTATGAACACTGAAGCTTTCTTT. This chain uses TRBV29-1 with TRBJ1-1; D is unclear. The CDR3 sequence is 12 residues long. CDR1 and CDR2 from the germline V gene are SQVTM and ANQGSEA. V shed 6 bases and J shed 0 bases, with 8 bases lying between them.

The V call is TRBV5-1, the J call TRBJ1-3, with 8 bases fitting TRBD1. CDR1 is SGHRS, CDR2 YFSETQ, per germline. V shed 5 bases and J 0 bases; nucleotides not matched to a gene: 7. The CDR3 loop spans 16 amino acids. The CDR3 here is CASRRGTGDSGNTIYF. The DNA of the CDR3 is TGCGCCAGCAGACGAGGGACAGGCGACTCTGGAAACACCATATATTTT.

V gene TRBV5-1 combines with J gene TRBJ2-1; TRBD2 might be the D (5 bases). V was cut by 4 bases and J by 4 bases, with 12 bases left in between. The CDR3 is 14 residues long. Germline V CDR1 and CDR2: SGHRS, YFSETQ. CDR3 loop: CASSRGNEYNEQFF. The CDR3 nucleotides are TGCGCCAGCAGCCGAGGGAACGAATACAATGAGCAGTTCTTC.

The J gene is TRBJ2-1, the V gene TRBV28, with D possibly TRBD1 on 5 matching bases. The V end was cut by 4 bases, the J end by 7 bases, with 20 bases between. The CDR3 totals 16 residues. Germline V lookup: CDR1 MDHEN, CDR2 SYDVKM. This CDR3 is CASSSTTGFNVNEQFF. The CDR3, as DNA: TGTGCCAGCAGTTCCACCACAGGCTTCAACGTGAATGAGCAGTTCTTC.

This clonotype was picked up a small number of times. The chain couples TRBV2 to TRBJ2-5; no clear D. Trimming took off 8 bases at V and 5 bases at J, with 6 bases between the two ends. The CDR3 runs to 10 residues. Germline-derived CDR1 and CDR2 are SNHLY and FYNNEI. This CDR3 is CASALETQYF. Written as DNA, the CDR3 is TGTGCCAGCGCCCTGGAGACCCAGTACTTC.

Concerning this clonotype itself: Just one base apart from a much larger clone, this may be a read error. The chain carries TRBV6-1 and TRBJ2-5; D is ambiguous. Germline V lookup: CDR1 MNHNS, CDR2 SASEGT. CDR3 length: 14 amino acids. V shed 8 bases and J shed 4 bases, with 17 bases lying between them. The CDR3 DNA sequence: TGTGCCAGCTACCCGTCCGGCCGCCGAGAGACCCAGTACTTC. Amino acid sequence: CASYPSGRRETQYF.

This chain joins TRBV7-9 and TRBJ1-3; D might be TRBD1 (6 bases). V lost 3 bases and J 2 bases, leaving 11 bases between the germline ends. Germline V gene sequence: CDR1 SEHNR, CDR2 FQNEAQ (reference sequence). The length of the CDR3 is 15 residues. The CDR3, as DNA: TGTGCCAGCAGCTTGACCCAGGGGACTGGAAACACCATATATTTT. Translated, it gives CASSLTQGTGNTIYF.

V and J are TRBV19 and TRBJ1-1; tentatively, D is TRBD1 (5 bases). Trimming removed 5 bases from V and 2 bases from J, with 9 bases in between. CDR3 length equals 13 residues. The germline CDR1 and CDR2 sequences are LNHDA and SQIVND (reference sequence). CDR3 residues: CASSGGINTEAFF. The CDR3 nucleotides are TGTGCCAGTAGTGGGGGGATTAACACTGAAGCTTTCTTT.

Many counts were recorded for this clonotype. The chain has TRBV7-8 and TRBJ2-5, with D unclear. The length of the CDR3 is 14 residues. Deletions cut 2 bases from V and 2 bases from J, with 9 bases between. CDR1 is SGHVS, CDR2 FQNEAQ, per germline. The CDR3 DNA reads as TGTGCCAGCAGCTTATTCGAGGAACAAGAGACCCAGTACTTC. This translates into CASSLFEEQETQYF. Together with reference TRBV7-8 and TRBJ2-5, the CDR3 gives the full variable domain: GAGVSQSPRYKVAKRGQDVALRCDPISGHVSLFWYQQALGQGPEFLTYFQNEAQLDKSGLPSDRFFAERPEGSVSTLKIQRTQQEDSAVYLCASSLFEEQETQYFGPGTRLLVL.

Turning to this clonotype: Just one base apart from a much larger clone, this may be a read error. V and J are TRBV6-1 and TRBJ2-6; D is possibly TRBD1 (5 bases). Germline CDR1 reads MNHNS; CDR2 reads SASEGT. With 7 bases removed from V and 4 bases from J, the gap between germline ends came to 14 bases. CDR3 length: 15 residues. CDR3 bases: TGTGCCAGCATGTCAGGGTACGCCGGGGCCAACGTCCTGACTTTC. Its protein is CASMSGYAGANVLTF.

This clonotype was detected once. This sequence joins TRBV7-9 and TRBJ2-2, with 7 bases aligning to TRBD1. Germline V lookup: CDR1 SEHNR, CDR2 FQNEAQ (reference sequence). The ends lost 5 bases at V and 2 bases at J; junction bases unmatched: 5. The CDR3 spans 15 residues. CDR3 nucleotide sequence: TGTGCCAGCAGCCAGGGACAGAGAAACACCGGGGAGCTGTTTTTT. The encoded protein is CASSQGQRNTGELFF.

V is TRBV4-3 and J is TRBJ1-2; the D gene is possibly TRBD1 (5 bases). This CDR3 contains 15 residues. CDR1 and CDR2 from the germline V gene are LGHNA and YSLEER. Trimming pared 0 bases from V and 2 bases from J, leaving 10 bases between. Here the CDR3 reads CASSQDLGLNYGYTF. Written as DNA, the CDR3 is TGCGCCAGCAGCCAAGATCTGGGACTCAACTATGGCTACACCTTC.

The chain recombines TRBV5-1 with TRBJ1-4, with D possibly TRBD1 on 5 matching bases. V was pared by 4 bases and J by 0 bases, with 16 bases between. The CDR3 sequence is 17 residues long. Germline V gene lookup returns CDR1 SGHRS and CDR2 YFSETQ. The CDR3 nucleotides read TGCGCCAGCAGCCCGGGACGGGAAATTGCAACTAATGAAAAACTGTTTTTT. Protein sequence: CASSPGREIATNEKLFF. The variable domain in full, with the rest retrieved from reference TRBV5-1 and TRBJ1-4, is KAGVTQTPRYLIKTRGQQVTLSCSPISGHRSVSWYQQTPGQGLQFLFEYFSETQRNKGNFPGRFSGRQFSNSRSEMNVSTLELGDSALYLCASSPGREIATNEKLFFGSGTQLSVL.

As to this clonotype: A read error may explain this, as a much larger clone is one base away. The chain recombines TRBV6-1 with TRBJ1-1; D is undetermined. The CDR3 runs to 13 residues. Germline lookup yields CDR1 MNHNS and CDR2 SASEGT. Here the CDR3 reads CVSSVVPNTEAFF. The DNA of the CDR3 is TGTGTCAGCAGTGTAGTTCCGAACACTGAAGCTTTCTTT.

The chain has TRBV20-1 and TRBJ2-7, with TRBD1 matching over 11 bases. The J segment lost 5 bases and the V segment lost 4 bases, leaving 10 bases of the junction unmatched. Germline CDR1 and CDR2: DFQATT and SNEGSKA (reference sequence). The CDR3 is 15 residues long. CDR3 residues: CSAIPRTGGGDEQYF. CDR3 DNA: TGCAGTGCTATCCCCCGGACAGGGGGCGGCGACGAGCAGTACTTC.

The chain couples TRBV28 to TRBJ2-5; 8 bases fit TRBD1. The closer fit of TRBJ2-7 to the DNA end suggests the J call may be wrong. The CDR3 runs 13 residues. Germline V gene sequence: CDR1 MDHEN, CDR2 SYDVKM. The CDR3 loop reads CASGQGPLYEQYF. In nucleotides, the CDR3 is TGTGCCAGCGGACAGGGTCCCCTCTACGAGCAGTACTTC.

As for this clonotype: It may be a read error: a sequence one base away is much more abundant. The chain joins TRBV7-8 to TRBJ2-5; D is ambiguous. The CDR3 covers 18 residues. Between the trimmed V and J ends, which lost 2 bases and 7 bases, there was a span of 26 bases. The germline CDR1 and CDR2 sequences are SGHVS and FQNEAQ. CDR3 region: CASSLSRTIRASRRTQYF. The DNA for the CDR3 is TGTGCCAGCAGCTTAAGCCGAACCATTAGGGCCTCGAGGAGGACCCAGTACTTC.

CDR3 protein: CASGLSQGSDNEQFF. The CDR3, as DNA: TGTGCTAGTGGTTTAAGTCAGGGTAGCGACAATGAGCAGTTCTTC. V gene TRBV12-5 combines with J gene TRBJ2-1; D possibly matches TRBD1 or TRBD2 (5 bases each). CDR3 length equals 15 residues. Trimming took off 3 bases at V and 5 bases at J, with 14 bases between the two ends. Germline CDR1 is LGHNT and CDR2 is FRNRAP.

The CDR3 DNA reads as TGTGCCAGCAGCTTTAGAGGGACTAGCGGGGTTCAAGAGACCCAGTACTTC. Protein sequence: CASSFRGTSGVQETQYF. This chain uses TRBV7-2 with TRBJ2-5, with 13 bases fitting TRBD2. Germline CDR1 is SGHTA and CDR2 is FQGNSA. Trimming took 3 bases from V and 2 from J; bases not matched to a gene: 6. The CDR3 totals 17 residues.

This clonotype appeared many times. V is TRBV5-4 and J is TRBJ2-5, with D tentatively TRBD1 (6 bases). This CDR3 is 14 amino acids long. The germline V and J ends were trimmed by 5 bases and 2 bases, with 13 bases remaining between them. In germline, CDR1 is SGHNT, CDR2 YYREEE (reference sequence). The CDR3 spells CASSGGAVQETQYF. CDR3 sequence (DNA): TGTGCCAGCAGTGGGGGCGCGGTGCAAGAGACCCAGTACTTC.